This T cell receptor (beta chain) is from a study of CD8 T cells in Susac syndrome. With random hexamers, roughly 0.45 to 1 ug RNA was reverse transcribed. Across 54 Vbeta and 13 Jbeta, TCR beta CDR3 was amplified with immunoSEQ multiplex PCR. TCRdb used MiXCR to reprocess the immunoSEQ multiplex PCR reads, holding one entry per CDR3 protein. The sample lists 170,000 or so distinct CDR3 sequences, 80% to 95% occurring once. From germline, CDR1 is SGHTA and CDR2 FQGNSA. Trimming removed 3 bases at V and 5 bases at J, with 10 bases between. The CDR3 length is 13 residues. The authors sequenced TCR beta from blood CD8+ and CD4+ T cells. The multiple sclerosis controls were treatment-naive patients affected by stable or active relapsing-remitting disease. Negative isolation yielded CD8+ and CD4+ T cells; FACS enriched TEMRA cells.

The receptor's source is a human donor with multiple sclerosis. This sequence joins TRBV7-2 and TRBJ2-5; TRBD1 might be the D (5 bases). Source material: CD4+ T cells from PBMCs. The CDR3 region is CASSFQGTETQYF. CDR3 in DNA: TGTGCCAGCAGCTTTCAGGGTACGGAGACCCAGTACTTC.